These 20 T cell receptor beta chains originate from one sample sequenced in a study of blood T cell repertoires in COVID-19. Only in-frame clones appear in the TCRdb table, and some are missing; sequencing was by immunoSEQ multiplex PCR. The data show some 150,000 clones, with roughly 84% seen just once and roughly two fifths held by the top ten. The sample comprised peripheral blood. These receptors all come from a human donor in a cohort sampled during active COVID-19.

The gene calls are TRBV11-1 and TRBJ2-7; TRBD2 might be the D (6 bases). The germline CDR1 and CDR2 sequences are SGHAT and FQDESV (reference sequence). The V gene lost 5 bases and the J gene lost 0 bases, with 14 bases spanning the gap. The CDR3 length is 15 residues. The CDR3 sequence is CASSQRGTVSYEQYF. DNA of the CDR3: TGTGCCAGCAGCCAGCGAGGGACTGTCTCCTACGAGCAGTACTTC. Based on the CDR3 plus reference TRBV11-1 and TRBJ2-7, the full variable domain is EAEVAQSPRYKITEKSQAVAFWCDPISGHATLYWYRQILGQGPELLVQFQDESVVDDSQLPKDRFSAERLKGVDSTLKIQPAELGDSAMYLCASSQRGTVSYEQYFGPGTRLTVT.

V usage is TRBV27 and J usage is TRBJ1-6, with TRBD1 matching 9 bases. CDR1 is MNHEY, CDR2 SMNVEV, per germline (reference sequence). The V segment lost 10 bases and the J segment 4 bases; nucleotides outside the gene matches: 11. The CDR3 consists of 16 residues. DNA for the CDR3: TGTGCCACCCGGACAGGGGCCGGGGAGTATAATTCACCCCTCCACTTT. This codes for CATRTGAGEYNSPLHF.

In DNA form, the CDR3 reads TGTGCCAGCAGGGGACCGGGACAGGGAATTGAAGCTTTCTTT. It codes for CASRGPGQGIEAFF. The chain joins TRBV6-5 to TRBJ1-1; 9 positions agree with TRBD1. The J segment lost 7 bases and the V segment lost 6 bases, leaving 9 bases of the junction unmatched. Germline CDR1 and CDR2: MNHEY and SVGAGI. This CDR3 is 14 amino acids long.

The CDR3 reads CASSQGASGTVNTEAFF. For the CDR3, the DNA is TGCGCCAGCAGCCAGGGGGCTTCCGGGACCGTGAACACTGAAGCTTTCTTT. This sequence joins TRBV4-1 and TRBJ1-1; a possible D gene is TRBD1 (6 bases). Germline CDR1 is MGHRA and CDR2 is YSYEKL. Between the trimmed V and J ends, which lost 3 bases and 0 bases, there was a span of 17 bases. The CDR3 covers 17 residues.

The chain uses TRBV9 and TRBJ2-3, with TRBD2 matching 11 bases. The CDR3 contains 16 residues. Germline V CDR1 and CDR2: SGDLS, YYNGEE. Unmatched junction bases numbered 0, after V lost 0 bases and J lost 0 bases. The CDR3 loop is CASSVGTSGSTDTQYF. The CDR3 DNA reads TGTGCCAGCAGCGTAGGGACTAGCGGGAGCACAGATACGCAGTATTTT.

J is TRBJ2-7 and V is TRBV7-8; 7 bases agree with TRBD1. J lost 6 bases, V lost 2 bases, and 4 bases had no gene match. The CDR3 is 13 residues long. Germline CDR1 and CDR2: SGHVS and FQNEAQ. This CDR3 reads CASSLLQGSEQYV. CDR3 nucleotides: TGTGCCAGCAGCTTACTACAGGGGAGCGAGCAGTACGTC.

The chain employs TRBV4-1 and TRBJ2-1; 10 nucleotides match TRBD2. Germline values: CDR1 MGHRA, CDR2 YSYEKL. This CDR3 comprises 15 residues. With 4 bases clipped from V and 5 bases from J, the junction kept 5 bases outside the gene matches. CDR3 region: CASSPGLADHNEQFF. The DNA of the CDR3 is TGCGCCAGCAGCCCCGGACTAGCGGACCACAATGAGCAGTTCTTC.

This chain joins TRBV14 and TRBJ2-5; 8 bases agree with TRBD1. The germline V gene has CDR1 SGHDN and CDR2 FVKESK. This CDR3 is built from 14 residues. Unmatched junction bases numbered 10, after V lost 8 bases and J lost 5 bases. The CDR3 reads CASSPGQVRETQYF. CDR3 sequence (DNA): TGTGCCAGCTCCCCGGGACAGGTTAGGGAGACCCAGTACTTC.

The chain uses TRBV9 and TRBJ1-6; 10 nucleotides match TRBD1. The CDR3 consists of 16 residues. The trim removed 0 bases at V and 10 bases at J, leaving 7 bases unmatched. Germline CDR1 reads SGDLS; CDR2 reads YYNGEE. CDR3 bases: TGTGCCAGCAGCGTAGACGGACAGGGGGTAGGGTCACCCCTCCACTTT. Amino acids: CASSVDGQGVGSPLHF.

This clone has just one count. The CDR3 region is CASSLQGPDTQYF. Written as DNA, the CDR3 is TGCGCCAGCAGCTTGCAGGGTCCAGATACGCAGTATTTT. V gene TRBV5-1 combines with J gene TRBJ2-3; D perhaps matches TRBD1 (5 bases). CDR3 length equals 13 residues. In germline, CDR1 is SGHRS, CDR2 YFSETQ. The ends were cut back, 1 base at V and 4 bases at J, with 7 bases in the middle. The full variable domain, its missing parts supplied by reference TRBV5-1 and TRBJ2-3, is KAGVTQTPRYLIKTRGQQVTLSCSPISGHRSVSWYQQTPGQGLQFLFEYFSETQRNKGNFPGRFSGRQFSNSRSEMNVSTLELGDSALYLCASSLQGPDTQYFGPGTRLTVL.

The chain carries TRBV6-2 or TRBV6-3 and TRBJ1-4; maybe TRBD1 (6 bases). Trimming cost V 6 bases and J 3 bases, with 11 bases left between them. The CDR3 is 14 amino acids. The germline V gene has CDR1 MNHEY and CDR2 SVGEGT. CDR3 residues: CASSRGQSNEKLFF. The CDR3 DNA follows: TGTGCCAGCAGCCGCGGACAGTCTAATGAAAAACTGTTTTTT.

The chain couples TRBV5-1 to TRBJ2-1; 8 bases agree with TRBD1. The J segment lost 2 bases and the V segment lost 2 bases, leaving 3 bases of the junction unmatched. Germline V gene sequence: CDR1 SGHRS, CDR2 YFSETQ. The CDR3 is 15 residues long. CDR3 sequence (DNA): TGCGCCAGCAGCTTTCGACAGGGGACCTACAATGAGCAGTTCTTC. It encodes CASSFRQGTYNEQFF.

This chain joins TRBV3-1 (or the pseudogene TRBV3-2) and TRBJ1-2; tentative D call: TRBD1 (5 bases). V was shortened by 6 bases and J by 7 bases, with 18 bases between the two germline ends. Per the germline V gene, CDR1 is LGHDT and CDR2 is YNNKEL (reference sequence). CDR3 length: 14 amino acids. The CDR3 coding sequence is TGTGCCAGCAGACGCTTCGACAGCGATACTGGCTACACCTTC. This encodes CASRRFDSDTGYTF.

CDR3 nucleotides: TGTGCCAGCAGCCAAGCGGGTTCCAACTCCTATAATTCACCCCTCCACTTT. Amino acid sequence: CASSQAGSNSYNSPLHF. The chain is built from TRBV7-9 and TRBJ1-6; D is unresolved. This CDR3 has 17 residues. V was clipped by 5 bases and J by 0 bases, with 14 bases between them. Germline V lookup: CDR1 SEHNR, CDR2 FQNEAQ (reference sequence).

This sequence joins TRBV7-2 and TRBJ2-7, with D possibly being TRBD2 (6 bases). The CDR3 is 17 amino acids. Germline CDR1 SGHTA, CDR2 FQGNSA. The V gene lost 5 bases and the J gene lost 6 bases, with 26 bases spanning the gap. CDR3 region: CASSLRSGGGNSGEQYF. In nucleotides, the CDR3 is TGTGCCAGCAGCCTTAGATCAGGTGGGGGGAACTCGGGCGAGCAGTACTTC.

The chain combines TRBV5-8 with TRBJ1-1; TRBD1 is a possible D gene (5 bases). The CDR3 is 14 amino acids. Germline values: CDR1 SGHTS, CDR2 YDEGEE. V lost 0 bases to trimming and J lost 6 bases, with 12 bases between them. The CDR3 is CASSLGQGFAEAFF. CDR3 nucleotide sequence: TGTGCCAGCAGCTTGGGGCAGGGATTTGCTGAAGCTTTCTTT.

This chain connects TRBV11-2 to TRBJ2-3; 13 positions agree with TRBD2. CDR3 length equals 16 residues. Losses at the gene ends were 5 bases for V and 4 bases for J; bases not matched to a gene: 6. Germline V lookup: CDR1 SGHAT, CDR2 FQNNGV. The CDR3 spells CASSARTSGSADTQYF. The CDR3 nucleotides are TGTGCCAGCAGCGCCCGGACTAGCGGGAGTGCAGATACGCAGTATTTT.

The genes are TRBV6-1 and TRBJ1-6; unclear D gene. Between the trimmed V and J ends, which lost 2 bases and 0 bases, there was a span of 5 bases. Germline CDR1 reads MNHNS; CDR2 reads SASEGT. This CDR3 is 15 amino acids long. As DNA, the CDR3 is TGTGCCAGCAGTGAACGGAGCTCCTATAATTCACCCCTCCACTTT. This gives the protein CASSERSSYNSPLHF.

CDR3 DNA: TGTGCCAGCAGCTTACAGGGACAGGGGGGCTACAATGAGCAGTTCTTC. This translates into CASSLQGQGGYNEQFF. The chain recombines TRBV11-3 with TRBJ2-1; 11 positions match TRBD1. The CDR3 covers 16 residues. The V gene end was trimmed by 2 bases and the J gene end by 3 bases; junction bases not matched to a gene: 3. Germline V lookup: CDR1 SGHNT, CDR2 YENEEA. The full variable domain, in which reference TRBV11-3 and TRBJ2-1 provide the parts outside the CDR3, is EAGVVQSPRYKIIEKKQPVAFWCNPISGHNTLYWYLQNLGQGPELLIRYENEEAVDDSQLPKDRFSAERLKGVDSTLKIQPAELGDSAVYLCASSLQGQGGYNEQFFGPGTRLTVL.

The CDR3: CASSPLQGARATEAFF. The CDR3 region has the DNA TGTGCCAGCAGTCCTCTCCAGGGGGCCAGAGCCACTGAAGCTTTCTTT. This chain connects TRBV27 to TRBJ1-1; 8 bases match TRBD1. The CDR3 is made up of 16 amino acids. J gave up 4 bases and V 5 bases, and 12 bases lay outside the gene matches. Looked up from germline, CDR1 is MNHEY and CDR2 is SMNVEV (reference sequence).